Sequencing of this T cell receptor beta chain was carried out in a study of cytomegalovirus exposure and HLA in healthy donors. Trimming shortened V by 3 bases and J by 5 bases, and 19 bases separated the two germline ends. The CDR3 has 16 amino acids. Germline values: CDR1 ENHRY, CDR2 SYGVKD. 60 Vbeta and 13 Jbeta primers were used in PCR. Here immunoSEQ multiplex PCR was the method, and the copy in TCRdb shows in-frame clones only, minus some. In the table there are more than 150,000 clones, around 86% of which are singletons. General study points: Within an earlier analysis, most TCR beta V segments proved productive either about 90% or about 30% of the time. Reportedly, fewer N-insertions than the approximately 610-donor mean appeared in an Asian-associated ancestry cluster in a later analysis. Per published accounts, TCR beta sequences correctly predicted the HLA-A and HLA-B alleles of most subjects.

Of note for this clone: The antigen is not known.

All donors participated as healthy donors of bone marrow. The sample consisted of PBMCs. The rearrangement uses TRBV10-3 and TRBJ1-1; D perhaps matches TRBD1 (5 bases). The origin of this receptor is a man in his forties or fifties in good health and CMV-seropositive. The CDR3 reads CAISDQQAPMVTEAFF. Written as DNA, the CDR3 is TGTGCCATCAGTGATCAACAGGCCCCTATGGTTACTGAAGCTTTCTTT.